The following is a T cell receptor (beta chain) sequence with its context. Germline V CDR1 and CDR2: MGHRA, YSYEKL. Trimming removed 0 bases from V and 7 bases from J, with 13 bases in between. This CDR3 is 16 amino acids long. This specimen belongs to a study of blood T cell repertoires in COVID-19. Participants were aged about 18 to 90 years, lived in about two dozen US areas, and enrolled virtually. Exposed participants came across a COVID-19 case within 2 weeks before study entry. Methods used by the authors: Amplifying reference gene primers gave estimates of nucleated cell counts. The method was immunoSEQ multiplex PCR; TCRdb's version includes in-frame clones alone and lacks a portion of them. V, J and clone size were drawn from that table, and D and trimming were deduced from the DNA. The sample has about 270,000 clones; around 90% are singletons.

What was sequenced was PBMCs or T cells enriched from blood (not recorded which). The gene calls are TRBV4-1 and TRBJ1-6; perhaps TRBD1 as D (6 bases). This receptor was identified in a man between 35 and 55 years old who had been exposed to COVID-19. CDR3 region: CASSQDAGAGNSPLHF. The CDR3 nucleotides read TGCGCCAGCAGCCAAGATGCGGGGGCTGGCAATTCACCCCTCCACTTT.